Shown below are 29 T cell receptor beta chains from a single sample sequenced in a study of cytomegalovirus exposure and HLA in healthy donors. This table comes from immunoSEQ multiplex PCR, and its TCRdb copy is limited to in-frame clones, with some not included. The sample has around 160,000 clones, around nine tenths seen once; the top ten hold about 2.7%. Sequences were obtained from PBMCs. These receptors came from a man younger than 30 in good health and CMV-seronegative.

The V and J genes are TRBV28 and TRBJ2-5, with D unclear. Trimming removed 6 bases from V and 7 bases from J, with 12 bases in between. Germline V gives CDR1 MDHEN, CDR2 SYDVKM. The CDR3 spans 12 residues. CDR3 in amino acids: CASSRAPGTQYF. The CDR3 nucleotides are TGTGCCAGCAGCCGAGCCCCCGGGACCCAGTACTTC.

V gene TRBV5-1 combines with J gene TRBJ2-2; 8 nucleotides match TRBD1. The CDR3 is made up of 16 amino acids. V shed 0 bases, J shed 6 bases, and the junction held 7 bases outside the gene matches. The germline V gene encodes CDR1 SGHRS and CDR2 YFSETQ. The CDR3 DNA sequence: TGCGCCAGCAGCTTGGCGACTCAGGGGGCCGCCGGGGAGCTGTTTTTT. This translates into CASSLATQGAAGELFF.

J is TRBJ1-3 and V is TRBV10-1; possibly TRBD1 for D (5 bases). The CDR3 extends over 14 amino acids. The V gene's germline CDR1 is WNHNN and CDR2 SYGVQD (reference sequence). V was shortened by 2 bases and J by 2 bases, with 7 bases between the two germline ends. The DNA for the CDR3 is TGCGCCAGCAGTGAGAGGGGTCCTGGAAACACCATATATTTT. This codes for CASSERGPGNTIYF.

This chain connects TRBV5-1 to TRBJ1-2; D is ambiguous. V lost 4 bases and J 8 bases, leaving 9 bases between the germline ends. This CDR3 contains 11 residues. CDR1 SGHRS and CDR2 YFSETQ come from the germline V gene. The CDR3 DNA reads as TGCGCCAGCAGCGCCGAGAAAGGCTACACCTTC. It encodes CASSAEKGYTF. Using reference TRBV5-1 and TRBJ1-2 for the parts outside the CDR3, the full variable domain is KAGVTQTPRYLIKTRGQQVTLSCSPISGHRSVSWYQQTPGQGLQFLFEYFSETQRNKGNFPGRFSGRQFSNSRSEMNVSTLELGDSALYLCASSAEKGYTFGSGTRLTVV.

The CDR3 loop reads CASSLGTSGRGFYNEQFF. CDR3 DNA sequence: TGTGCCAGCAGCTTGGGGACTAGCGGGAGGGGGTTTTACAATGAGCAGTTCTTC. V is TRBV5-8 and J is TRBJ2-1; 15 positions agree with TRBD2. CDR3 length: 18 amino acids. Germline trimming cut 0 bases from V and 4 bases from J; bases unmatched to any gene: 5. Germline CDR1 is SGHTS and CDR2 is YDEGEE.

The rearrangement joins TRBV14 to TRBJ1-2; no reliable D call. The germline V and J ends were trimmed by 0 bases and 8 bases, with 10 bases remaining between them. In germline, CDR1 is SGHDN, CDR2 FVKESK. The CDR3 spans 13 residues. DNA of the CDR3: TGTGCCAGCAGCCAAGATACGGGAGGGGGCTACACCTTC. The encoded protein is CASSQDTGGGYTF.

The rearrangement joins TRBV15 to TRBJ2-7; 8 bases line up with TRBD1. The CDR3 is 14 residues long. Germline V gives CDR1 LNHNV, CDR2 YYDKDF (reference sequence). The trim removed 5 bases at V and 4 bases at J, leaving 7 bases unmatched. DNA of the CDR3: TGTGCCACCAGCGTGGGACAGGACCTTTACGAGCAGTACGTC. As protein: CATSVGQDLYEQYV.

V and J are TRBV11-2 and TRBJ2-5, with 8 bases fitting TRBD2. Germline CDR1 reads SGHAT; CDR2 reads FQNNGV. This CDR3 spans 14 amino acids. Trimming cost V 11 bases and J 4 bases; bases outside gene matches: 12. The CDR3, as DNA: TGTGCCGACGGTCCGGGGGGGCCAGGAGAGACCCAGTACTTC. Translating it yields CADGPGGPGETQYF.

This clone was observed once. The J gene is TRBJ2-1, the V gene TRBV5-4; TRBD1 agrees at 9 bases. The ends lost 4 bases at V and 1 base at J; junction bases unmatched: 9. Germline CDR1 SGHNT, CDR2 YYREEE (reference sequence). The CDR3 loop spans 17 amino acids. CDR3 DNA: TGTGCCAGCAGCGCCCGACAGGGGGGCGGTTCCTACAATGAGCAGTTCTTC. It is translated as CASSARQGGGSYNEQFF.

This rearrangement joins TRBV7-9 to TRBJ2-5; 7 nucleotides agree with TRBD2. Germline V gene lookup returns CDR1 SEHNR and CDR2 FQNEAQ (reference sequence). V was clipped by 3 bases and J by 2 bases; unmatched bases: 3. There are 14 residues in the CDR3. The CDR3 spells CASSFRSGQETQYF. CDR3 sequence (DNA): TGTGCCAGCAGCTTCCGTAGCGGGCAAGAGACCCAGTACTTC.

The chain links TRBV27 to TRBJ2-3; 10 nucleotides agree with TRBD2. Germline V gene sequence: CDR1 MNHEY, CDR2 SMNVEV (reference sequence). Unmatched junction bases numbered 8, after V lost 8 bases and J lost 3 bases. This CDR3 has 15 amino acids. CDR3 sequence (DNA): TGTGCCAGCGGCCTCACTAGCGGGATAACAGATACGCAGTATTTT. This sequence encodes CASGLTSGITDTQYF.

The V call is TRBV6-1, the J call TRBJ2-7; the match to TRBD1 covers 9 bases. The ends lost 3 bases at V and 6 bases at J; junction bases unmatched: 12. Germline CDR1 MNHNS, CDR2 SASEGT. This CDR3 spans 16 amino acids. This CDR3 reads CASSDIAGQGISEQYV. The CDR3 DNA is TGTGCCAGCAGTGACATTGCAGGACAGGGGATAAGCGAGCAGTACGTC.

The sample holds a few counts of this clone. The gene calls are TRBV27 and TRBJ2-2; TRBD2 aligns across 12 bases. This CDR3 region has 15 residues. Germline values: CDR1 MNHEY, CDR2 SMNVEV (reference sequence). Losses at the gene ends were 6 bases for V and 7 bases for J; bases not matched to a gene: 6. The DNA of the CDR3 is TGTGCCAGCAGCCTAGCGGGAGGGCTTATCGGGGAGCTGTTTTTT. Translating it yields CASSLAGGLIGELFF.

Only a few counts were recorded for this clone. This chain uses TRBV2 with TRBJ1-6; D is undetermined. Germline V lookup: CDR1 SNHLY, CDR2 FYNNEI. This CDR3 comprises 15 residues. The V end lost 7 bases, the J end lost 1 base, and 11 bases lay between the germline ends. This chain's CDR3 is CASIKARSYNSPLHF. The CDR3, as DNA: TGTGCCAGCATTAAAGCCCGTTCCTATAATTCACCCCTCCACTTT.

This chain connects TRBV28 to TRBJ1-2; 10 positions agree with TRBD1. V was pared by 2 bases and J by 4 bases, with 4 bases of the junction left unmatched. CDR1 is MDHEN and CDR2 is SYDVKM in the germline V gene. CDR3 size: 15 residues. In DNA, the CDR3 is TGTGCCAGCAGTTTAGGACAGGGGGAGGCCTATGGCTACACCTTC. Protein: CASSLGQGEAYGYTF.

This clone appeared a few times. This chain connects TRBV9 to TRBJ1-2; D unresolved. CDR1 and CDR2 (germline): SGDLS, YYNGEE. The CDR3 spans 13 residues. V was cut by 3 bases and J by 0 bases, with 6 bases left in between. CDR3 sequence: CASSARSNYGYTF. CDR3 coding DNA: TGTGCCAGCAGCGCACGGTCTAACTATGGCTACACCTTC.

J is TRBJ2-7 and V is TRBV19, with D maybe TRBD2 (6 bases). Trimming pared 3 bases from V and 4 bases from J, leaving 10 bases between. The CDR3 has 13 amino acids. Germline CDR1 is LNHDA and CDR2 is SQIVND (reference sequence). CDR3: CASSMGLDYEQYV. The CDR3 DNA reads TGTGCCAGTAGTATGGGACTGGATTACGAGCAGTACGTC.

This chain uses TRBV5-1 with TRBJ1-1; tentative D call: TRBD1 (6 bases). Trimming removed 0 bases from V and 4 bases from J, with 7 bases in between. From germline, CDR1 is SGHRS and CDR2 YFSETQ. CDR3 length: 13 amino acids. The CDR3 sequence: CASSLGTVTEAFF. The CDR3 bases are TGCGCCAGCAGCTTGGGGACAGTCACTGAAGCTTTCTTT.

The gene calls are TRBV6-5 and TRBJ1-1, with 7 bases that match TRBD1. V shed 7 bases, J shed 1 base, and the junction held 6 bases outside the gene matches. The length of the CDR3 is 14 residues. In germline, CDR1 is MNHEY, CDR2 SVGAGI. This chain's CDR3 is CASTARTGNTEAFF. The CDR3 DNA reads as TGTGCCAGCACCGCCAGGACAGGGAACACTGAAGCTTTCTTT.

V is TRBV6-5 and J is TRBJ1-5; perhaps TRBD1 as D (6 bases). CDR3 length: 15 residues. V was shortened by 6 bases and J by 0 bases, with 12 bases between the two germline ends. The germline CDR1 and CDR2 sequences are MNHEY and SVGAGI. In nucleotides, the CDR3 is TGTGCCAGCAGCCCGGACAGAAATAGCAATCAGCCCCAGCATTTT. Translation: CASSPDRNSNQPQHF.

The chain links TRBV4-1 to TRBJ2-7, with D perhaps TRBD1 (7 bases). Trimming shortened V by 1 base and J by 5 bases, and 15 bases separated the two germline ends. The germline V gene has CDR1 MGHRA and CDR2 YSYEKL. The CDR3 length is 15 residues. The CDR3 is CASSQVSQGGNEQYF. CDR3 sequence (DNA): TGCGCCAGCAGCCAAGTGAGCCAGGGGGGCAACGAGCAGTACTTC.

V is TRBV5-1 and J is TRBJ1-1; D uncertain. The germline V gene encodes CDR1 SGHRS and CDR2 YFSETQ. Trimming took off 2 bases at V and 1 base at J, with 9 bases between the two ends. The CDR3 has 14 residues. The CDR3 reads CASSFLSRNTEAFF. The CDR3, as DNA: TGCGCCAGCAGCTTCCTGAGTCGGAACACTGAAGCTTTCTTT.

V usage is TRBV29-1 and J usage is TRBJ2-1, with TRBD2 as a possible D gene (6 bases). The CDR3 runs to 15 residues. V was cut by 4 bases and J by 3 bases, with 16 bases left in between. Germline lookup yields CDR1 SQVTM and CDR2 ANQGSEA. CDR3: CSVVTRLAYYNEQFF. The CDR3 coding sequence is TGCAGCGTTGTTACACGGCTAGCGTACTACAATGAGCAGTTCTTC.

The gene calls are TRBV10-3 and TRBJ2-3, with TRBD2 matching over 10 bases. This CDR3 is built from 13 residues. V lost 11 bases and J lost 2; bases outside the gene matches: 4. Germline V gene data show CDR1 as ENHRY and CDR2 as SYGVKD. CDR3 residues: CAVTSGDTDTQYF. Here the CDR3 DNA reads TGTGCCGTTACTAGCGGGGACACAGATACGCAGTATTTT.

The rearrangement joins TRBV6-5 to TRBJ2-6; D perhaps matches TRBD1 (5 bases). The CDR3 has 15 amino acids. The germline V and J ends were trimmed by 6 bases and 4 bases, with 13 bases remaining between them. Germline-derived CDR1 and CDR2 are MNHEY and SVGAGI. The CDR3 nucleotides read TGTGCCAGCAGACACCCAGGGCCCGGGGCCAACGTCCTGACTTTC. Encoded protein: CASRHPGPGANVLTF.

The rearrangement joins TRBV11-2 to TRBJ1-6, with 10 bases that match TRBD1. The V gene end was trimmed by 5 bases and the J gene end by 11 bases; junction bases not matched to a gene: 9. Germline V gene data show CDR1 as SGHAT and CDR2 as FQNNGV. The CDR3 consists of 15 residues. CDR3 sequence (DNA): TGTGCCAGCAGCCCGGGACAGGGGTCCAGGACACCCCTCCACTTT. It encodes CASSPGQGSRTPLHF.

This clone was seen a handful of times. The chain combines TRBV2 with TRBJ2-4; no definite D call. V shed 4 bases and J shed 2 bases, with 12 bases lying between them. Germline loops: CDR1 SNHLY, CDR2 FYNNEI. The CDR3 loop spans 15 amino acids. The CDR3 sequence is CASSADIGPKNIQYF. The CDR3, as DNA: TGTGCCAGCAGTGCCGACATAGGCCCCAAAAACATTCAGTACTTC. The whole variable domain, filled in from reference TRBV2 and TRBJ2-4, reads EPEVTQTPSHQVTQMGQEVILRCVPISNHLYFYWYRQILGQKVEFLVSFYNNEISEKSEIFDDQFSVERPDGSNFTLKIRSTKLEDSAMYFCASSADIGPKNIQYFGAGTRLSVL.

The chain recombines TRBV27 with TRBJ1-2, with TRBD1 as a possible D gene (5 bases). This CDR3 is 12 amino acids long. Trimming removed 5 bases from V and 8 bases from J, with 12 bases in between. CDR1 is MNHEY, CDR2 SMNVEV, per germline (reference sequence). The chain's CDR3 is CASSRDFNGYTF. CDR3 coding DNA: TGTGCCAGCAGTAGGGACTTTAACGGCTACACCTTC.

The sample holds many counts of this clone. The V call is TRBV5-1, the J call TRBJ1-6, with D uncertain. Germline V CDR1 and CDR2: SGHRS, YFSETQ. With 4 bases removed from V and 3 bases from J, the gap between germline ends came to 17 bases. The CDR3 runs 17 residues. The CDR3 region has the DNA TGCGCCAGCAGCCTCAGAGAGGAGAGTATCTATAATTCACCCCTCCACTTT. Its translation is CASSLREESIYNSPLHF. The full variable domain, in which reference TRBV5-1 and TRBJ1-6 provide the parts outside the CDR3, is KAGVTQTPRYLIKTRGQQVTLSCSPISGHRSVSWYQQTPGQGLQFLFEYFSETQRNKGNFPGRFSGRQFSNSRSEMNVSTLELGDSALYLCASSLREESIYNSPLHFGNGTRLTVT.